The 15 T cell receptor beta chains listed next were all sequenced from one sample in a study of shared clonotypes between healthy human individuals. The data were produced by immunoSEQ multiplex PCR, yet TCRdb's version contains in-frame clones alone and is incomplete. There are some 1,600,000 clones in the sample; approximately 98% occur only once, and 0.45% lies in the top ten. The sequenced sample consisted of naive CD4+ T cells sorted from blood. Subset denoted: CD45RA+ positively selected. These receptors all stem from a man aged 25-45 years in good health.

The rearrangement links TRBV27 to TRBJ1-5, with 10 bases identical to TRBD1. Trimming removed 2 bases from V and 4 bases from J; junction bases left unmatched: 8. CDR3 length: 17 amino acids. The germline CDR1 and CDR2 sequences are MNHEY and SMNVEV (reference sequence). In DNA, the CDR3 is TGTGCCAGCAGTTTAGACCCGGGACAGGGGCCGAATCAGCCCCAGCATTTT. The encoded protein is CASSLDPGQGPNQPQHF.

This clone was seen just once. The V call is TRBV7-9, the J call TRBJ2-7; 7 nucleotides match TRBD1. Germline CDR1 and CDR2: SEHNR and FQNEAQ (reference sequence). With 4 bases clipped from V and 9 bases from J, the junction kept 6 bases outside the gene matches. The CDR3 runs to 12 residues. The CDR3 region is CASSSGQATQYF. CDR3 sequence (DNA): TGTGCCAGCAGCTCCGGACAGGCTACGCAGTACTTC.

As for this clone: Mismatch with germline at one junction end may stem from a read error. V is TRBV5-5 and J is TRBJ2-7; D possibly corresponds to TRBD2 (6 bases). The length of the CDR3 is 14 residues. In germline, CDR1 is SGHKS, CDR2 YYEKEE (reference sequence). Here the CDR3 DNA reads TGTGCCAGCAGCCGGGGGACCGGGTGGCTAAACGGACCCTTC. Amino acids: CASSRGTGWLNGPF.

The rearrangement links TRBV5-1 to TRBJ1-2; no clear D gene. With 3 bases removed from V and 3 bases from J, the gap between germline ends came to 12 bases. This CDR3 has 14 amino acids. Germline V gene sequence: CDR1 SGHRS, CDR2 YFSETQ. CDR3 nucleotide sequence: TGCGCCAGCAGCTCACTCGGGAAGGACTATGGCTACACCTTC. This encodes CASSSLGKDYGYTF.

The rearrangement links TRBV30 to TRBJ1-1; a possible D gene is TRBD1 (5 bases). Deletions cut 2 bases from V and 0 bases from J, with 7 bases between. Germline V lookup: CDR1 GTSNPN, CDR2 SVGIG (reference sequence). This CDR3 spans 13 amino acids. The CDR3 spells CAWSPTVNTEAFF. Here the CDR3 DNA reads TGTGCCTGGAGTCCGACAGTGAACACTGAAGCTTTCTTT.

The rearrangement uses TRBV7-8 and TRBJ2-3; 16 nucleotides align to TRBD2. This CDR3 region has 18 residues. The V gene's germline CDR1 is SGHVS and CDR2 FQNEAQ. With 5 bases clipped from V and 1 base from J, the junction kept 6 bases outside the gene matches. The CDR3: CASSRGLAGGQGTDTQYF. For the CDR3, the DNA is TGTGCCAGCAGCAGGGGACTAGCGGGAGGGCAAGGCACAGATACGCAGTATTTT.

The V and J genes are TRBV11-2 and TRBJ1-3; D remains ambiguous. Germline loops: CDR1 SGHAT, CDR2 FQNNGV. The CDR3 extends over 16 amino acids. Trimming cost V 1 base and J 0 bases, with 10 bases left between them. CDR3 loop: CASSLGRRSSGNTIYF. The CDR3 nucleotides read TGTGCCAGCAGCTTAGGTCGTAGGTCCTCTGGAAACACCATATATTTT.

The rearrangement links TRBV15 to TRBJ2-2, with D perhaps TRBD1 (6 bases). There are 15 residues in the CDR3. Germline V gene sequence: CDR1 LNHNV, CDR2 YYDKDF (reference sequence). V lost 2 bases and J 4 bases, leaving 11 bases between the germline ends. This CDR3 is CATSRSTGSTGELFF. The CDR3 coding sequence is TGTGCCACCAGCAGATCCACAGGGAGCACCGGGGAGCTGTTTTTT.

The chain uses TRBV27 and TRBJ2-3, with D tentatively TRBD1 or TRBD2 (5 bases each). The CDR3 totals 15 residues. Germline V gene data show CDR1 as MNHEY and CDR2 as SMNVEV (reference sequence). V was trimmed by 9 bases and J by 6 bases, leaving 22 bases between them. CDR3 coding DNA: TGTGCCAGTAGCTTGCTCCCGGGGCGGGCGGATACGCAGTATTTT. It encodes CASSLLPGRADTQYF.

This chain connects TRBV7-6 to TRBJ2-5; 12 nucleotides line up with TRBD2. Germline lookup yields CDR1 SGHVS and CDR2 FNYEAQ. The CDR3 length is 15 residues. The V and J ends lost 5 bases and 5 bases, in that order; junction bases with no gene match: 6. In DNA, the CDR3 is TGTGCCAGCAGCCCCCTAGCGGGAGGGGGGGAGACCCAGTACTTC. Protein: CASSPLAGGGETQYF.

J is TRBJ2-1 and V is TRBV29-1; D is ambiguous. V lost 3 bases, J lost 4 bases, and 10 bases lay in between. Germline loops: CDR1 SQVTM, CDR2 ANQGSEA. The CDR3 covers 13 residues. In DNA, the CDR3 is TGCAGCGTTGACAGCCAGGTGTACAATGAGCAGTTCTTC. Translating it yields CSVDSQVYNEQFF.

To note about this clone: Different DNA sequences within this sample yield the same CDR3. The chain has TRBV7-2 and TRBJ2-7; 8 bases align to TRBD2. The CDR3 runs to 12 residues. V dropped 5 bases and J dropped 3; count of bases not matched to a gene: 0. Germline-derived CDR1 and CDR2 are SGHTA and FQGNSA. CDR3 amino acids: CASSTSGYEQYF. For the CDR3, the DNA is TGTGCCAGCAGCACTAGCGGCTACGAGCAGTACTTC.

The sample holds one count of this clone. V usage is TRBV29-1 and J usage is TRBJ1-4; D is possibly TRBD1 (6 bases). V was pared by 7 bases and J by 6 bases, with 12 bases between. This CDR3 is built from 12 residues. Looked up from germline, CDR1 is SQVTM and CDR2 is ANQGSEA. This chain's CDR3 is CSANGGDEKLFF. The CDR3 DNA is TGCAGCGCCAACGGGGGCGATGAAAAACTGTTTTTT. The whole variable domain, remainder taken from reference TRBV29-1 and TRBJ1-4, is SAVISQKPSRDICQRGTSLTIQCQVDSQVTMMFWYRQQPGQSLTLIATANQGSEATYESGFVIDKFPISRPNLTFSTLTVSNMSPEDSSIYLCSANGGDEKLFFGSGTQLSVL.

The chain joins TRBV14 to TRBJ1-1; a weak D match, TRBD1 (6 bases). The CDR3 loop spans 13 amino acids. The germline CDR1 and CDR2 sequences are SGHDN and FVKESK. V dropped 3 bases and J dropped 2 bases, with 7 bases sitting between them. The CDR3 protein is CASSQGANTEAFF. The CDR3 nucleotides are TGTGCCAGCAGCCAGGGGGCTAACACTGAAGCTTTCTTT.

The genes are TRBV15 and TRBJ2-3; unclear D gene. V gave up 6 bases and J gave up 0 bases, with 10 bases separating them. In germline, CDR1 is LNHNV, CDR2 YYDKDF (reference sequence). This CDR3 has 14 amino acids. In nucleotides, the CDR3 is TGTGCCACCAGGCCGGTCTGGAGCACAGATACGCAGTATTTT. Residues: CATRPVWSTDTQYF.